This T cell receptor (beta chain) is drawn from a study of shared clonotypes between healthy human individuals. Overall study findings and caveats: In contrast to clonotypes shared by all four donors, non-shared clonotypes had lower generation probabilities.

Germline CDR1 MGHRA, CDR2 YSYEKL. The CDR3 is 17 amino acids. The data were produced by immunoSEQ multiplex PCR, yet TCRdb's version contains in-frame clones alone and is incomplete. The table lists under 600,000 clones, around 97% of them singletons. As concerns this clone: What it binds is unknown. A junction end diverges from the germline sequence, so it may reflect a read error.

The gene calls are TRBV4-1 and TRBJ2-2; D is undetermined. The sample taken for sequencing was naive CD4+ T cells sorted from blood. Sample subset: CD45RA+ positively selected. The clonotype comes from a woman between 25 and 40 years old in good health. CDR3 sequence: CASSQLGDTWNAGELFF. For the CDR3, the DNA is TGCGCCAGCAGCCAGCTCGGCGATACCTGGAACGCCGGGGAGCTGTTTTTT.